The 5 T cell receptor beta chains below all came from one sample that was sequenced in a study of T cell repertoires in cytomegalovirus infection. MiXCR was run by TCRdb on the reads, yielding one entry per CDR3 protein. The sample comprises more than 250,000 distinct CDR3 sequences, around a quarter of which are singletons, and 13% rests with the top ten. What these receptors recognize is not known. The sequenced sample was cultured PBMCs, obtained from culture after CMV antigen stimulation. All receptors derive from a human donor in good health (CMV status not recorded). Some clones in this sample may be carry-over from other donors' samples.

This clonotype was counted between two and nine times. The chain joins TRBV6-2 or TRBV6-3 to TRBJ1-2; perhaps TRBD1 as D (6 bases). CDR1 MNHEY and CDR2 SVGEGT come from the germline V gene. CDR3 length: 14 residues. The V and J ends lost 9 bases and 3 bases respectively, with 17 bases between them. The CDR3 here is CARIRGSEDYGYTF. CDR3 DNA sequence: TGTGCCAGGATCAGGGGCTCGGAAGACTATGGCTACACCTTC.

This clonotype was found a few times. The chain couples TRBV4-2 to TRBJ2-1; perhaps TRBD2 as D (6 bases). Trimming removed 0 bases at V and 7 bases at J, with 16 bases between. There are 16 residues in the CDR3. The germline V gene has CDR1 LGHNA and CDR2 YNFKEQ. The CDR3 region is CASSQDLTSPWNEQFF. DNA of the CDR3: TGTGCCAGCAGCCAAGATCTCACTAGCCCCTGGAATGAGCAGTTCTTC.

This chain connects TRBV20-1 to TRBJ2-5; D gene ambiguous. V lost 2 bases and J 5 bases, leaving 12 bases between the germline ends. The V gene's germline CDR1 is DFQATT and CDR2 SNEGSKA (reference sequence). The CDR3 spans 13 residues. This chain's CDR3 is CSARTAPWETQYF. The CDR3 DNA sequence: TGCAGTGCTAGAACGGCCCCATGGGAGACCCAGTACTTC.

This clonotype was observed many times. V and J are TRBV7-2 and TRBJ1-4, with unresolved D. This CDR3 is built from 17 residues. V was clipped by 1 base and J by 0 bases, with 12 bases between them. Per germline, CDR1 SGHTA and CDR2 FQGNSA. The CDR3 DNA follows: TGTGCCAGCAGCTTAGTCCCCAGGACCGCAACTAATGAAAAACTGTTTTTT. As protein: CASSLVPRTATNEKLFF. Filled out from reference TRBV7-2 and TRBJ1-4, the complete variable domain reads GAGVSQSPSNKVTEKGKDVELRCDPISGHTALYWYRQSLGQGLEFLIYFQGNSAPDKSGLPSDRFSAERTGGSVSTLTIQRTQQEDSAVYLCASSLVPRTATNEKLFFGSGTQLSVL.

This clonotype was observed a handful of times. This CDR3 reads CASSQDPGSSSYNEQFF. Written as DNA, the CDR3 is TGCGCCAGCAGCCAAGACCCCGGGAGTAGTTCCTACAATGAGCAGTTCTTC. The genes are TRBV4-3 and TRBJ2-1, with a weak D call TRBD2 (6 bases). The CDR3 consists of 17 residues. The V gene lost 0 bases and the J gene lost 1 base, with 13 bases spanning the gap. Looked up from germline, CDR1 is LGHNA and CDR2 is YSLEER.